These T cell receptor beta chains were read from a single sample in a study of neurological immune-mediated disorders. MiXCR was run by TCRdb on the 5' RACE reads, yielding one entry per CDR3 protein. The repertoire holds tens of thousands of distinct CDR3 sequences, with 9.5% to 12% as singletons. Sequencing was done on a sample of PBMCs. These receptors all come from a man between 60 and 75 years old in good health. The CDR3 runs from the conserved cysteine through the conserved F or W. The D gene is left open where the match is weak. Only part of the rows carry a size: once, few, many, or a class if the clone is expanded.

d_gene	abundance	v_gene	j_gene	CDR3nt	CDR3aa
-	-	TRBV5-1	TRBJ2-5	TGCGCCAGCAGCTTCCGGCTAGCCGAGACCCAGTACTTC	CASSFRLAETQYF
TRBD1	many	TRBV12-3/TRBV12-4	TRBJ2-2	TGTGCCAGCAGTTTACCACGGGACAGGGGGCCCGGGGAGCTGTTTTTT	CASSLPRDRGPGELFF
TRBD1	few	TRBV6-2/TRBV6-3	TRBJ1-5	TGTGCCAGCAGTTACCCTCTCCAGGGGGGACATCAGCCCCAGCATTTT	CASSYPLQGGHQPQHF
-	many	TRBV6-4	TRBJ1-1	TGTGCCAGCAGCCCCTGGCAGGGGAGCACTGAAGCTTTCTTT	CASSPWQGSTEAFF
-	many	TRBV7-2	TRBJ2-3	TGTGCCAGCAGCTTAGAATTAGCGGCGGACACAGATACGCAGTATTTT	CASSLELAADTDTQYF
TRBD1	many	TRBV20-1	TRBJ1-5	TGCAGCCCGGTGGGGCCGGGACAGGACAATCAGCCCCAGCATTTT	CSPVGPGQDNQPQHF
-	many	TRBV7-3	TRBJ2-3	TGTGCCAGCAGCTTAGGGTCTAGCGACACAGATACGCAGTATTTT	CASSLGSSDTDTQYF
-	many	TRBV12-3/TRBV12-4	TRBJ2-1	TGTGCCAGCAGTTTTAGGTCCCAGAACAATGAGCAGTTCTTC	CASSFRSQNNEQFF
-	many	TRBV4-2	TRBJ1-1	TGTGCCAGCAGCCAAGATCCCGCAACAGGGAACACTGAAGCTTTCTTT	CASSQDPATGNTEAFF
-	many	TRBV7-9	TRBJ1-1	TGTGCCAGCAGCTTATGGGCAGGTCGTCCGAACACTGAAGCTTTCTTT	CASSLWAGRPNTEAFF
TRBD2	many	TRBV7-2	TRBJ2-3	TGTGCCAGCAGCTTAGGCGGGGGGTCAGATACGCAGTATTTT	CASSLGGGSDTQYF
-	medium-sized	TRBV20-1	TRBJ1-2	TGCAGTGCTAGAGCTGGGGCAGGGGCGCCTGGCTACACCTTC	CSARAGAGAPGYTF
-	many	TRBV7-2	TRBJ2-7	TGTGCCAGCAGCTTAGCCGCAGGATCCCTCGAGCAGTACTTC	CASSLAAGSLEQYF
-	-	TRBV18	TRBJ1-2	TGTGCCAGCTCACTATCATGGTCTTACGGCTACACCTTC	CASSLSWSYGYTF
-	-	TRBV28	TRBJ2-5	TGTGCCAGCAGTTTGTATGGCTTTCAAGAGACCCAGTACTTC	CASSLYGFQETQYF
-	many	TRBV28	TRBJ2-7	TGTGCCAGCGGGACGGAAGGCTACGAGCAGTACTTC	CASGTEGYEQYF
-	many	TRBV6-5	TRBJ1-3	TGTGCCAGCAGCCTGGACAGTCGAGCTGGAAACACCATATATTTT	CASSLDSRAGNTIYF
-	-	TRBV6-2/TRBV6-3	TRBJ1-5	TGTGCCAGTAGGAACAATCAGCCCCAGCATTTT	CASRNNQPQHF
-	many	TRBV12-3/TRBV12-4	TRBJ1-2	TGTGCCAGCAGTCCACCCGTTCGGGTTGATGGCTACACCTTC	CASSPPVRVDGYTF
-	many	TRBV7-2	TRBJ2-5	TGTGCCAGCAGCTTTTACGAGACCCAGTACTTC	CASSFYETQYF
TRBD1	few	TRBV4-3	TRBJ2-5	TGCGCCAGCAGCCCCCGGGACAGCTGGGCCGGGGAGACCCAGTACTTC	CASSPRDSWAGETQYF
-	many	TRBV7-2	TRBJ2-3	TGTGCCAGCAGCTTAGCGCTCGGCCACCCGGGAGATACGCAGTATTTT	CASSLALGHPGDTQYF
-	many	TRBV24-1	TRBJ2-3	TGTGCCACCAGTGATACCTTAGCGTCAGATACGCAGTATTTT	CATSDTLASDTQYF
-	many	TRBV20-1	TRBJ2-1	TGCAGTGATAGCGGCAGGGGAGGGGGTGAGCAGTTCTTC	CSDSGRGGGEQFF
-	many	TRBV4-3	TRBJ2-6	TGCGCCAGCAGCCAAGACCTCTCTGGGGCCAACGTCCTGACTTTC	CASSQDLSGANVLTF
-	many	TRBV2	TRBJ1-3	TGTGCCAGCAAGCGGGGGCAGTCTGGAAACACCATATATTTT	CASKRGQSGNTIYF